Below are 3 T cell receptor beta chains sequenced from a single sample in a study of CD8+CD57+ T cells in acquired aplastic anemia. The template for TCR beta VDJ and CDR3 sequence profiling was genomic DNA. A single record per CDR3 protein comes from TCRdb applying MiXCR to the reads. The sample lists 200,000 to 250,000 distinct CDR3 sequences; around 50% were seen once. Sequencing involved patients with CD8+CD57+ cell expansion previously shown by flow cytometry. Material: sorted CD4+, CD8+, or CD8+CD57+ T cells (not recorded which) from PBMCs. These receptors all stem from a human donor with aplastic anemia.

The CDR3, as DNA: TGCAGTGCTAGGGGACAGGCTAACTATGGCTACACCTTC. This codes for CSARGQANYGYTF. This chain joins TRBV20-1 and TRBJ1-2; TRBD1 agrees at 8 bases. CDR1 is DFQATT, CDR2 SNEGSKA, per germline (reference sequence). This CDR3 has 13 residues. Losses at the gene ends were 3 bases for V and 0 bases for J; bases not matched to a gene: 0.

This clonotype was observed at least ten times. This rearrangement joins TRBV6-6 to TRBJ1-6, with a weak D call TRBD1 (6 bases). The CDR3 runs to 14 residues. V lost 7 bases and J lost 8, with 15 bases in between. Looked up from germline, CDR1 is MNHNY and CDR2 is SVGAGI (reference sequence). As DNA, the CDR3 is TGTGCCAGCAACCGGGACACCATGGATTCACCCCTCCACTTT. Protein product: CASNRDTMDSPLHF.

This rearrangement joins TRBV9 to TRBJ2-7; no reliable D call. Trimming cost V 0 bases and J 3 bases, with 10 bases left between them. This CDR3 has 14 amino acids. Germline loops: CDR1 SGDLS, CDR2 YYNGEE. CDR3 region: CASSVGQNLYEQYF. Here the CDR3 DNA reads TGTGCCAGCAGCGTAGGGCAGAACCTCTACGAGCAGTACTTC.